These 9 T cell receptor beta chains came from one sample sequenced in a study of shared clonotypes between healthy human individuals. The repertoire was sequenced with immunoSEQ multiplex PCR; TCRdb's copy has only in-frame clones and lacks some. The repertoire has around 2,000,000 clones, approximately 95% of them found once; the top ten carry 0.9% to 1.5%. CD45RO negativity and positive selection for CCR7 defined naive CD8 cells, a population that excluded terminally differentiated effector memory CD45RA+ cells. The sample consisted of naive CD8+ T cells sorted from blood. Source of these receptors: a man aged 18-30 years in good health.

This chain joins TRBV4-1 and TRBJ1-4, with a weak D call TRBD1 (5 bases). From germline, CDR1 is MGHRA and CDR2 YSYEKL. Trimming shortened V by 5 bases and J by 6 bases, and 13 bases separated the two germline ends. This CDR3 region has 14 residues. CDR3 in amino acids: CASSKDGAYEKLFF. CDR3 coding DNA: TGCGCCAGCAGCAAGGACGGGGCGTATGAAAAACTGTTTTTT.

The V call is TRBV6-6, the J call TRBJ1-1; D remains ambiguous. Germline V lookup: CDR1 MNHNY, CDR2 SVGAGI (reference sequence). V was trimmed by 0 bases and J by 10 bases, leaving 12 bases between them. The CDR3 spans 13 residues. This chain's CDR3 is CASSYSLSLVAFF. For the CDR3, the DNA is TGTGCCAGCAGTTACTCGTTAAGTCTCGTAGCTTTCTTT.

This CDR3 is CASSFPPDRGSYTEAFF. The DNA of the CDR3 is TGTGCCAGCAGTTTTCCCCCAGACAGGGGTTCGTACACTGAAGCTTTCTTT. The chain is built from TRBV28 and TRBJ1-1, with 8 bases lining up with TRBD1. Trimming cost V 3 bases and J 3 bases; bases outside gene matches: 12. This CDR3 has 17 residues. The germline V gene encodes CDR1 MDHEN and CDR2 SYDVKM.

Notes on this clone: The identical CDR3 is also encoded by other nucleotide sequences in the sample. This sequence joins TRBV5-1 and TRBJ2-5; a weak D match, TRBD2 (5 bases). V was shortened by 1 base and J by 2 bases, with 9 bases between the two germline ends. The CDR3 runs 14 residues. The germline V gene encodes CDR1 SGHRS and CDR2 YFSETQ. CDR3 in amino acids: CASSLRTPQETQYF. The CDR3 nucleotides are TGCGCCAGCAGCTTGCGGACTCCTCAAGAGACCCAGTACTTC.

The chain links TRBV28 to TRBJ1-2; tentatively, D is TRBD1 (6 bases). This CDR3 has 14 amino acids. The germline CDR1 and CDR2 sequences are MDHEN and SYDVKM. V was shortened by 2 bases and J by 4 bases, with 11 bases between the two germline ends. CDR3 sequence (DNA): TGTGCCAGCAGTTTAGGAGGGGGTAGCTATGGCTACACCTTC. Translated: CASSLGGGSYGYTF.

The chain carries TRBV2 and TRBJ1-1, with TRBD1 matching over 7 bases. CDR1 is SNHLY, CDR2 FYNNEI, per germline. The CDR3 totals 17 residues. The J segment lost 3 bases and the V segment lost 3 bases, leaving 13 bases of the junction unmatched. This chain's CDR3 is CASSERQGVRRDTEAFF. In DNA, the CDR3 is TGTGCCAGCAGTGAGAGACAGGGTGTGAGAAGGGACACTGAAGCTTTCTTT.

This clone was detected only once. The chain recombines TRBV30 with TRBJ2-7; no reliable D call. V dropped 2 bases and J dropped 6 bases, with 14 bases sitting between them. The CDR3 is 13 amino acids. CDR1 and CDR2 from the germline V gene are GTSNPN and SVGIG (reference sequence). The CDR3 DNA follows: TGTGCCTGGAGTACGATAGTTTCTCTCGAGCAGTACTTC. Protein sequence: CAWSTIVSLEQYF. The whole variable domain, filled in from reference TRBV30 and TRBJ2-7, reads SQTIHQWPATLVQPVGSPLSLECTVEGTSNPNLYWYRQAAGRGLQLLFYSVGIGQISSEVPQNLSASRPQDRQFILSSKKLLLSDSGFYLCAWSTIVSLEQYFGPGTRLTVT.

The chain couples TRBV7-9 to TRBJ2-2; D is uncertain. The germline gives CDR1 SEHNR, CDR2 FQNEAQ (reference sequence). The CDR3 extends over 10 amino acids. The CDR3 DNA sequence: TGTGGAGGCGTTGCCGGGGAGCTGTTTTTT. It codes for CGGVAGELFF. Based on the CDR3 plus reference TRBV7-9 and TRBJ2-2, the full variable domain is DTGVSQNPRHKITKRGQNVTFRCDPISEHNRLYWYRQTLGQGPEFLTYFQNEAQLEKSRLLSDRFSAERPKGSFSTLEIQRTEQGDSAMYLCGGVAGELFFGEGSRLTVL.

The chain couples TRBV4-1 to TRBJ2-5, with 8 bases aligning to TRBD2. Germline CDR1 and CDR2: MGHRA and YSYEKL. CDR3 size: 14 residues. Trimming cost V 4 bases and J 4 bases; bases outside gene matches: 5. The CDR3 bases are TGCGCCAGCAGCCCCGGGGGGGGCGTAGAGACCCAGTACTTC. Translating it yields CASSPGGGVETQYF.